The 10 T cell receptor beta chains presented below share a single source sample, sequenced in a study of identical twins. In TCRdb, the 5' RACE reads were re-called with MiXCR into one record per CDR3 protein. Of a few hundred thousand distinct CDR3 sequences in the sample, under 9.5% were seen once. This same sample was also taken into another study, of yellow fever vaccine responses in identical twins.

The sample was memory (CD45RO+) T cells sorted from blood. The source of these receptors is a woman in her late teens or twenties in good health.

This chain joins TRBV5-1 and TRBJ1-2, with D possibly being TRBD1 (6 bases). CDR1 and CDR2 (germline): SGHRS, YFSETQ. This CDR3 is built from 15 residues. V gave up 5 bases and J gave up 1 base, with 15 bases separating them. The DNA of the CDR3 is TGCGCCAGCAGAATGGAGGCACAGGGTAACTATGGCTACACCTTC. It codes for CASRMEAQGNYGYTF.

This clonotype appeared many times. This chain joins TRBV6-1 and TRBJ2-2; D is perhaps TRBD1 or TRBD2 (6 bases each). This CDR3 is built from 15 residues. From germline, CDR1 is MNHNS and CDR2 SASEGT. Trimming pared 5 bases from V and 3 bases from J, leaving 13 bases between. CDR3 coding DNA: TGTGCCAGCAGTAAAGATAGGGGGGACACCGGGGAGCTGTTTTTT. It specifies CASSKDRGDTGELFF.

The J gene is TRBJ2-2, the V gene TRBV6-1, with D possibly TRBD2 on 6 matching bases. Trimming pared 6 bases from V and 1 base from J, leaving 15 bases between. The CDR3 sequence is 16 residues long. Germline CDR1 is MNHNS and CDR2 is SASEGT. DNA of the CDR3: TGTGCCAGCAGACCCGGACTAACCCAGAACACCGGGGAGCTGTTTTTT. This translates into CASRPGLTQNTGELFF.

There are many counts of this clonotype. This chain uses TRBV28 with TRBJ2-5; 8 positions agree with TRBD1. Losses at the gene ends were 6 bases for V and 7 bases for J; bases not matched to a gene: 16. Germline V gene data show CDR1 as MDHEN and CDR2 as SYDVKM. This CDR3 comprises 16 residues. CDR3 region: CASRAGTGVPFGTQYF. DNA for the CDR3: TGTGCCAGCAGGGCCGGGACAGGAGTACCTTTCGGGACCCAGTACTTC.

This clonotype was seen many times. The chain couples TRBV5-1 to TRBJ2-1; TRBD2 agrees at 7 bases. Germline CDR1 is SGHRS and CDR2 is YFSETQ. CDR3 length equals 17 residues. V trimming: 3 bases; J trimming: 3 bases; junction bases outside the gene matches: 12. CDR3 sequence (DNA): TGCGCCAGCAGCTACCCTAGCGGCCCCTCGGGCTACAATGAGCAGTTCTTC. Translated, it gives CASSYPSGPSGYNEQFF.

The CDR3 region is CATSGSGSADTQYF. CDR3 bases: TGTGCCACCAGTGGCAGCGGGAGCGCAGATACGCAGTATTTT. This rearrangement joins TRBV24-1 to TRBJ2-3; 8 bases align to TRBD2. V lost 5 bases to trimming and J lost 4 bases; unmatched junction nucleotides: 4. The CDR3 totals 14 residues. Germline-derived CDR1 and CDR2 are KGHDR and SFDVKD.

This chain connects TRBV5-1 to TRBJ1-1, with a tentative D call TRBD1 (6 bases). Germline V lookup: CDR1 SGHRS, CDR2 YFSETQ. V lost 6 bases to trimming and J lost 6 bases, with 12 bases between them. This CDR3 region has 12 residues. CDR3 in DNA: TGCGCCAGCAACAGGGATGATGCTGAAGCTTTCTTT. Translation: CASNRDDAEAFF.

The table lists this clonotype with many counts. This chain joins TRBV18 and TRBJ2-6; no definite D call. Germline V gives CDR1 KGHSH, CDR2 LQKENI. Trimming cost V 6 bases and J 1 base, with 10 bases left between them. The CDR3 totals 15 residues. The CDR3 DNA reads TGTGCCAGCTCCCAAGGTTTTTCTGGGGCCAACGTCCTGACTTTC. This translates into CASSQGFSGANVLTF. The full variable domain, completed using reference TRBV18 and TRBJ2-6, is NAGVMQNPRHLVRRRGQEARLRCSPMKGHSHVYWYRQLPEEGLKFMVYLQKENIIDESGMPKERFSAEFPKEGPSILRIQQVVRGDSAAYFCASSQGFSGANVLTFGAGSRLTVL.

Many counts were recorded for this clonotype. J is TRBJ2-3 and V is TRBV7-8, with 14 nucleotides matching TRBD2. The length of the CDR3 is 16 residues. Germline loops: CDR1 SGHVS, CDR2 FQNEAQ. V dropped 5 bases and J dropped 4; count of bases not matched to a gene: 5. CDR3 nucleotides: TGTGCCAGCAGCACGGGACTAGCGGGAGTGTCAGATACGCAGTATTTT. Protein product: CASSTGLAGVSDTQYF.

This clonotype appeared many times. The J gene is TRBJ2-5, the V gene TRBV4-1; 9 bases are shared with TRBD2. CDR1 and CDR2 (germline): MGHRA, YSYEKL. CDR3 length: 17 residues. The ends lost 0 bases at V and 3 bases at J; junction bases unmatched: 8. CDR3 in amino acids: CASSQDPAGGPKETQYF. Here the CDR3 DNA reads TGCGCCAGCAGCCAAGACCCAGCGGGAGGCCCAAAAGAGACCCAGTACTTC.